These 30 T cell receptor beta chains originate from one sample sequenced in a study of blood T cell repertoires in COVID-19. Generated by immunoSEQ multiplex PCR, the TCRdb table keeps only in-frame clones and is missing some. The repertoire holds 310,000 or so clones, with 89% as singletons. Sequencing was performed on peripheral blood. These receptors were collected from a young man who had recovered from COVID-19.

The rearrangement links TRBV4-2 to TRBJ1-2; D is uncertain. CDR1 and CDR2 from the germline V gene are LGHNA and YNFKEQ. V shed 1 base and J shed 5 bases, with 11 bases lying between them. CDR3 size: 14 residues. CDR3 sequence reads: CASSQGQKMYGYTF. The CDR3 nucleotides are TGTGCCAGCAGCCAAGGGCAGAAGATGTATGGCTACACCTTC.

This sequence joins TRBV25-1 and TRBJ2-6; D is possibly TRBD1 (5 bases). The CDR3 is 17 residues long. V was clipped by 0 bases and J by 3 bases, with 12 bases between them. The germline gives CDR1 MGHDK, CDR2 SYGVNS. Written as DNA, the CDR3 is TGTGCCAGCAGTGAATATATTCAAGGGGTTGGGGCCAACGTCCTGACTTTC. It encodes CASSEYIQGVGANVLTF.

V is TRBV2 and J is TRBJ1-4; TRBD1 agrees at 8 bases. In germline, CDR1 is SNHLY, CDR2 FYNNEI. Trimming removed 9 bases from V and 0 bases from J; junction bases left unmatched: 6. The length of the CDR3 is 15 residues. The CDR3 spells CASGGQVATNEKLFF. The DNA of the CDR3 is TGTGCCAGTGGGGGACAGGTTGCAACTAATGAAAAACTGTTTTTT.

This clone was observed a handful of times. The V call is TRBV15, the J call TRBJ2-1, with 7 bases matching TRBD2. The CDR3 totals 15 residues. Germline CDR1 LNHNV, CDR2 YYDKDF (reference sequence). Losses at the gene ends were 0 bases for V and 2 bases for J; bases not matched to a gene: 1. For the CDR3, the DNA is TGTGCCACCAGCAGAGATGGGACTACCTACAATGAGCAGTTCTTC. Its translation is CATSRDGTTYNEQFF.

J is TRBJ2-1 and V is TRBV4-2, with 11 nucleotides matching TRBD2. Trimming at V came to 2 bases and at J to 2 bases, leaving 2 bases not matched to a gene. Germline V gene sequence: CDR1 LGHNA, CDR2 YNFKEQ. CDR3 length equals 16 residues. The CDR3: CASSQRTSGPYNEQFF. The CDR3 DNA reads as TGTGCCAGCAGCCAAAGGACTAGCGGGCCCTACAATGAGCAGTTCTTC.

The chain joins TRBV6-2 or TRBV6-3 to TRBJ1-1, with a weak D call TRBD1 (5 bases). Germline V gene sequence: CDR1 MNHEY, CDR2 SVGEGT. Trimming removed 4 bases at V and 4 bases at J, with 16 bases between. This CDR3 is 15 amino acids long. The CDR3 here is CASSSAYRMGTEAFF. In nucleotides, the CDR3 is TGTGCCAGCAGTTCCGCCTACAGGATGGGCACTGAAGCTTTCTTT.

The chain recombines TRBV6-5 with TRBJ1-3, with 11 bases fitting TRBD1. The CDR3 spans 16 residues. Germline V gene data show CDR1 as MNHEY and CDR2 as SVGAGI. With 2 bases clipped from V and 4 bases from J, the junction kept 4 bases outside the gene matches. CDR3 in DNA: TGTGCCAGCAGTTACGCCGGGACAGGGGGAGGAAACACCATATATTTT. Protein sequence: CASSYAGTGGGNTIYF.

The V call is TRBV7-9, the J call TRBJ2-3; TRBD1 might be the D (6 bases). Germline-derived CDR1 and CDR2 are SEHNR and FQNEAQ (reference sequence). Trimming took 1 base from V and 3 from J, leaving 11 bases between them. The CDR3 runs to 15 residues. The CDR3 DNA is TGTGCCAGCAGCTTAGAAGGCAGGGGTACAGATACGCAGTATTTT. Amino acid sequence: CASSLEGRGTDTQYF.

The chain is built from TRBV5-4 and TRBJ2-5; 7 bases fit TRBD1. J gave up 3 bases and V 0 bases, and 2 bases lay outside the gene matches. Germline V gene sequence: CDR1 SGHNT, CDR2 YYREEE (reference sequence). This CDR3 comprises 14 residues. The CDR3 nucleotides read TGTGCCAGCAGCTTGGCCGGGACAGAAGAGACCCAGTACTTC. Translated, it gives CASSLAGTEETQYF.

Here the CDR3 reads CASSSLTSGSPTDTQYF. The CDR3 DNA sequence: TGTGCCAGCAGTTCCCTTACTAGCGGGAGCCCCACAGATACGCAGTATTTT. J is TRBJ2-3 and V is TRBV2; TRBD2 matches at 11 bases. The CDR3 spans 17 residues. After removal of 5 bases from V and 2 bases from J, the junction contained 9 bases not matched to a gene. CDR1 SNHLY and CDR2 FYNNEI come from the germline V gene.

This chain joins TRBV9 and TRBJ1-1; 7 nucleotides align to TRBD1. The CDR3 sequence is 16 residues long. V lost 0 bases and J lost 1; bases outside the gene matches: 6. Germline loops: CDR1 SGDLS, CDR2 YYNGEE. This CDR3 is CASSVVTGAKNTEAFF. The CDR3 region has the DNA TGTGCCAGCAGCGTAGTAACAGGGGCTAAGAACACTGAAGCTTTCTTT. Looking up the rest from reference TRBV9 and TRBJ1-1 gives the full variable domain: DSGVTQTPKHLITATGQRVTLRCSPRSGDLSVYWYQQSLDQGLQFLIQYYNGEERAKGNILERFSAQQFPDLHSELNLSSLELGDSALYFCASSVVTGAKNTEAFFGQGTRLTVV.

This clone appeared once. The chain uses TRBV29-1 and TRBJ1-2; 7 positions agree with TRBD1. CDR3 size: 14 residues. J lost 3 bases, V lost 0 bases, and 4 bases had no gene match. Germline CDR1 is SQVTM and CDR2 is ANQGSEA. The CDR3 DNA is TGCAGCGTTGAAGACAGGGGGAGCGACTATGGCTACACCTTC. Its translation: CSVEDRGSDYGYTF. Full variable domain (remainder filled in from reference TRBV29-1 and TRBJ1-2): SAVISQKPSRDICQRGTSLTIQCQVDSQVTMMFWYRQQPGQSLTLIATANQGSEATYESGFVIDKFPISRPNLTFSTLTVSNMSPEDSSIYLCSVEDRGSDYGYTFGSGTRLTVV.

This chain links TRBV7-3 with TRBJ1-2; TRBD1 matches 9 bases. Looked up from germline, CDR1 is SGHTA and CDR2 is FQGTGA. V trimming: 0 bases; J trimming: 7 bases; junction bases outside the gene matches: 3. This CDR3 has 14 amino acids. CDR3 region: CASSLTGTGSGYTF. The CDR3 DNA follows: TGTGCCAGCAGCTTAACAGGGACAGGGTCTGGCTACACCTTC.

This chain links TRBV6-4 with TRBJ1-6; a possible D gene is TRBD1 (6 bases). Germline V gene lookup returns CDR1 MRHNA and CDR2 SNTAGT. This CDR3 comprises 13 residues. Trimming removed 4 bases from V and 7 bases from J, with 8 bases in between. CDR3 sequence reads: CASSGTENSPLHF. The CDR3 region has the DNA TGTGCCAGCAGTGGGACAGAGAATTCACCCCTCCACTTT.

The chain recombines TRBV6-6 with TRBJ2-2; D is uncertain. In germline, CDR1 is MNHNY, CDR2 SVGAGI (reference sequence). Deletions cut 2 bases from V and 6 bases from J, with 7 bases between. The CDR3 contains 13 residues. In nucleotides, the CDR3 is TGTGCCAGCAGTTACACAGCCGCCGGGGAGCTGTTTTTT. Residues: CASSYTAAGELFF.

J is TRBJ1-5 and V is TRBV4-3, with D uncertain. This CDR3 region has 15 residues. Germline loops: CDR1 LGHNA, CDR2 YSLEER. V lost 4 bases and J 1 base, leaving 11 bases between the germline ends. The CDR3 sequence: CASSLEARSNQPQHF. CDR3 DNA: TGCGCCAGCAGCCTCGAGGCCCGAAGCAATCAGCCCCAGCATTTT.

The V call is TRBV9, the J call TRBJ1-2; tentative D call: TRBD1 (6 bases). The germline V gene encodes CDR1 SGDLS and CDR2 YYNGEE. The CDR3 runs to 14 residues. Trimming shortened V by 5 bases and J by 2 bases, and 13 bases separated the two germline ends. The CDR3 nucleotides read TGTGCCAGCAGTAAGGGGGGGTCCAACTATGGCTACACCTTC. This codes for CASSKGGSNYGYTF.

The V gene is TRBV2, the J gene TRBJ2-5; TRBD2 aligns across 12 bases. This CDR3 is 15 amino acids long. Trimming took 1 base from V and 4 from J; bases not matched to a gene: 1. Germline CDR1 reads SNHLY; CDR2 reads FYNNEI. CDR3 bases: TGTGCCAGCAGTGAAGGACTAGCGGGAGTAGAGACCCAGTACTTC. It yields the protein CASSEGLAGVETQYF.

This clone occurred once. The chain has TRBV19 and TRBJ2-7, with 11 bases fitting TRBD2. The V segment lost 5 bases and the J segment 4 bases; nucleotides outside the gene matches: 7. The CDR3 has 15 amino acids. Germline CDR1 reads LNHDA; CDR2 reads SQIVND (reference sequence). The CDR3 DNA is TGTGCCAGTAGTGGTCTAGCGGGAGGAGGGTACGAGCAGTACTTC. It yields the protein CASSGLAGGGYEQYF.

This clone was counted between two and nine times. The chain is built from TRBV10-1 and TRBJ1-1; D ambiguous. V shed 0 bases and J shed 6 bases, with 11 bases lying between them. Germline V lookup: CDR1 WNHNN, CDR2 SYGVQD (reference sequence). The length of the CDR3 is 14 residues. The CDR3 loop is CASSESISMAEAFF. The CDR3 region has the DNA TGCGCCAGCAGTGAGTCGATTTCTATGGCTGAAGCTTTCTTT.

The chain links TRBV5-1 to TRBJ2-5, with D perhaps matching TRBD1 (5 bases). The CDR3 consists of 14 residues. Germline V gives CDR1 SGHRS, CDR2 YFSETQ. Trimming removed 1 base from V and 1 base from J, with 8 bases in between. The CDR3 region has the DNA TGCGCCAGCAGCTTGCAGGGCGCCCAAGAGACCCAGTACTTC. It specifies CASSLQGAQETQYF.

CDR3: CASSPSTGSTDTQYF. The CDR3 coding sequence is TGTGCCAGCAGCCCTTCGACAGGAAGCACAGATACGCAGTATTTT. The chain is built from TRBV7-2 and TRBJ2-3; possibly TRBD1 for D (6 bases). V was shortened by 5 bases and J by 0 bases, with 12 bases between the two germline ends. CDR1 and CDR2 from the germline V gene are SGHTA and FQGNSA. The CDR3 is made up of 15 amino acids.

The chain combines TRBV10-3 with TRBJ1-1; possibly TRBD1 for D (5 bases). This CDR3 is built from 15 residues. Germline lookup yields CDR1 ENHRY and CDR2 SYGVKD. The ends were cut back, 0 bases at V and 1 base at J, with 9 bases in the middle. The DNA for the CDR3 is TGTGCCATCAGTGAGTCGGGGGGTCGGAACACTGAAGCTTTCTTT. Protein: CAISESGGRNTEAFF.

This chain connects TRBV7-3 to TRBJ2-2; TRBD1 might be the D (5 bases). V was shortened by 1 base and J by 0 bases, with 15 bases between the two germline ends. Germline V gene data show CDR1 as SGHTA and CDR2 as FQGTGA. The length of the CDR3 is 18 residues. The CDR3 spells CASSLRPREEANTGELFF. The CDR3 bases are TGTGCCAGCAGCTTAAGACCCAGGGAAGAGGCGAACACCGGGGAGCTGTTTTTT.

This chain links TRBV7-8 with TRBJ2-2; 7 bases map to TRBD2. CDR1 SGHVS and CDR2 FQNEAQ come from the germline V gene. The V and J ends lost 5 bases and 6 bases, in that order; junction bases with no gene match: 6. This CDR3 has 14 residues. CDR3 amino acids: CASSKDAGAGELFF. CDR3 DNA sequence: TGTGCCAGCAGCAAAGACGCGGGGGCCGGGGAGCTGTTTTTT.

This chain uses TRBV9 with TRBJ1-1, with a weak D call TRBD1 (5 bases). The V gene lost 2 bases and the J gene lost 3 bases, with 8 bases spanning the gap. This CDR3 comprises 13 residues. Germline assignment: CDR1 SGDLS and CDR2 YYNGEE. This CDR3 reads CASSVDRYTEAFF. The CDR3 bases are TGTGCCAGCAGCGTTGACAGATACACTGAAGCTTTCTTT.

V and J are TRBV9 and TRBJ2-7; TRBD2 aligns across 9 bases. V lost 7 bases, J lost 5 bases, and 13 bases stayed unmatched. Germline values: CDR1 SGDLS, CDR2 YYNGEE. The CDR3 covers 15 residues. The CDR3 DNA reads as TGTGCCAGCTCCTCATATTCTAGCGGGAAAGACGAGCAGTACTTC. Its protein product is CASSSYSSGKDEQYF.

The J gene is TRBJ2-3, the V gene TRBV4-1, with 8 bases lining up with TRBD1. J gave up 4 bases and V 6 bases, and 18 bases lay outside the gene matches. This CDR3 has 18 residues. Germline assignment: CDR1 MGHRA and CDR2 YSYEKL. As DNA, the CDR3 is TGCGCCAGCAGACTACGTCCCGACAGGGGTGGAGTGGCAGATACGCAGTATTTT. It is translated as CASRLRPDRGGVADTQYF.

This sequence joins TRBV5-1 and TRBJ2-5; 7 bases align to TRBD1. CDR3 length equals 13 residues. Germline V lookup: CDR1 SGHRS, CDR2 YFSETQ. With V trimmed by 4 bases and J by 4 bases, 4 bases remained unmatched. The DNA for the CDR3 is TGCGCCAGCAGCCCTGACAGGGCAGAGACCCAGTACTTC. As protein: CASSPDRAETQYF.

The chain joins TRBV6-1 to TRBJ1-1; maybe TRBD1 (6 bases). Trimming pared 3 bases from V and 0 bases from J, leaving 17 bases between. CDR1 is MNHNS and CDR2 is SASEGT in the germline V gene. The CDR3 spans 17 residues. CDR3 sequence (DNA): TGTGCCAGCAGTGATAGGGCCATTGGACAGCTGAACACTGAAGCTTTCTTT. Translation gives CASSDRAIGQLNTEAFF.